This TCR beta chain derives from a study of human T cells and chemical hapten exposure. For the study at large: TCR yield per sample varied, mainly due to pooled library volumes.

Whole blood, unfractionated, served as the material for total RNA extraction. This clonotype was recorded many times. Its matching antigen is unknown. This CDR3 spans 14 amino acids. After removal of 6 bases from V and 4 bases from J, the junction contained 7 bases not matched to a gene. CDR1 is MNHEY and CDR2 is SVGEGT in the germline V gene. The study, taken as a whole, reports: TCRs above 1 in 1000 frequency stayed constant with DPC sensitization.

Unique molecular identifiers were linked by the library to individual cDNA molecules. The authors' processing: The number of TCRs in each sample had a median of about 96,000 and spanned about 20,000 to 700,000. A single record per CDR3 protein comes from TCRdb applying MiXCR to the reads. The V and J calls come from TCRdb's annotation, not from the publication. The table includes about 120,000 distinct CDR3 sequences, over 7% detected once. This sequence was found in a human donor in good health. Some clones in this sample may be carry-over from other donors' samples. The rearrangement links TRBV6-2 or TRBV6-3 to TRBJ1-1; 8 bases line up with TRBD1. Sequencing input: whole blood. CDR3 in amino acids: CASRTDRALTEAFF. Written as DNA, the CDR3 is TGTGCCAGCAGAACGGACAGGGCCCTCACTGAAGCTTTCTTT.